One sample yielded the 3 T cell receptor beta chains listed below, sequenced in a study of cytomegalovirus exposure and HLA in healthy donors. The PCR was carried out with 60 Vbeta primers and 13 Jbeta primers. Sequencing was performed with immunoSEQ multiplex PCR; in TCRdb, only in-frame clones are kept and a portion is missing. The sample yields roughly 87,000 clones, more than 75% seen once. The sample was PBMCs. The receptor source for this set is a woman aged 40 to 50 in good health and CMV-seropositive.

The rearrangement joins TRBV5-1 to TRBJ1-2; D possibly corresponds to TRBD1 (6 bases). V lost 4 bases and J lost 6, with 16 bases in between. Per the germline V gene, CDR1 is SGHRS and CDR2 is YFSETQ. The CDR3 contains 14 residues. The CDR3 nucleotides read TGCGCCAGCAGCCTACAGGGCGGGCTAGATGGCTACACCTTC. It is translated as CASSLQGGLDGYTF.

In DNA form, the CDR3 reads TGTGCCAGCACCGCGGCGGTCAACCATGGCTACACCTTC. It encodes CASTAAVNHGYTF. This chain joins TRBV2 and TRBJ1-2, with unresolved D. Germline V gene data show CDR1 as SNHLY and CDR2 as FYNNEI. V lost 7 bases and J lost 6, with 15 bases in between. The CDR3 runs to 13 residues.

This clone was recorded only once. V gene TRBV7-8 combines with J gene TRBJ1-1; TRBD1 matches 9 bases. Germline V gene data show CDR1 as SGHVS and CDR2 as FQNEAQ. Losses at the gene ends were 3 bases for V and 2 bases for J; bases not matched to a gene: 4. The CDR3 has 15 residues. The CDR3 protein is CASSLTGGPNTEAFF. CDR3 coding DNA: TGTGCCAGCAGCTTGACAGGGGGGCCAAACACTGAAGCTTTCTTT. Full variable domain (missing parts from reference TRBV7-8 and TRBJ1-1): GAGVSQSPRYKVAKRGQDVALRCDPISGHVSLFWYQQALGQGPEFLTYFQNEAQLDKSGLPSDRFFAERPEGSVSTLKIQRTQQEDSAVYLCASSLTGGPNTEAFFGQGTRLTVV.